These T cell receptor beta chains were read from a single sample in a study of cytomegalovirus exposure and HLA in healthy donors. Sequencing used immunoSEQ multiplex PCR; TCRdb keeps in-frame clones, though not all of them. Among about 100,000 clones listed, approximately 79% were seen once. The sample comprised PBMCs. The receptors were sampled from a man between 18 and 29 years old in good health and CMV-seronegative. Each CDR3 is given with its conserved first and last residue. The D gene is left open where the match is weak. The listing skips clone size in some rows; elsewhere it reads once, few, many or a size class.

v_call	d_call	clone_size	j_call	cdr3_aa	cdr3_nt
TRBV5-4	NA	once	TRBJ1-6	CASSLEPRLTGQDSPLHF	TGTGCCAGCAGCTTGGAACCCCGCTTGACAGGCCAAGATTCACCCCTCCACTTT
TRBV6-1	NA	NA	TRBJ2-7	CASIEQGYEQYF	TGTGCCAGCATTGAACAGGGCTACGAGCAGTACTTC
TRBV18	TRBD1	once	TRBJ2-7	CASSPLGQGAGEQYF	TGTGCCAGCTCACCACTGGGACAGGGGGCCGGCGAGCAGTACTTC
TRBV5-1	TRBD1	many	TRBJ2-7	CASSNTGGPSYEQYF	TGCGCCAGCAGCAACACAGGGGGTCCCTCCTACGAGCAGTACTTC
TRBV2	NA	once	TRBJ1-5	CASSETGYSNQPQHF	TGTGCCAGCAGTGAGACGGGGTATAGCAATCAGCCCCAGCATTTT
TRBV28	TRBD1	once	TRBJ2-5	CASSIFGTGIETQYF	TGTGCCAGCAGCATCTTCGGGACAGGGATCGAGACCCAGTACTTC
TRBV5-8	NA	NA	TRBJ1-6	CASSFNRWGLRSSYNSPLHF	TGTGCCAGCAGCTTTAATAGATGGGGACTTAGGAGCTCCTATAATTCACCCCTCCACTTT
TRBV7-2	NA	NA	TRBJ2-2	CASSLILFGSGELFF	TGTGCCAGCAGCTTAATTCTTTTTGGGAGCGGGGAGCTGTTTTTT
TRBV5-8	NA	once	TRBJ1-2	CASSWDRTVYGYTF	TGTGCCAGCAGCTGGGATAGGACAGTCTATGGCTACACCTTC
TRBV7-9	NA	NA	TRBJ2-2	CSSSRRSAGPGELFF	TGTTCCAGCAGCCGAAGGTCTGCAGGGCCCGGGGAGCTGTTTTTT
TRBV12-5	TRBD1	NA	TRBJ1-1	CASGLGQGGLNTNTEAFF	TGTGCTAGTGGTTTAGGTCAGGGGGGCTTGAATACGAACACTGAAGCTTTCTTT
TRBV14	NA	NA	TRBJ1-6	CASSQGQFWSLHF	TGTGCCAGCAGCCAAGGGCAGTTCTGGTCCCTCCACTTT
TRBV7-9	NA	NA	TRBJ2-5	CASSKTGETQYF	TGTGCCAGCAGCAAAACCGGGGAGACCCAGTACTTC
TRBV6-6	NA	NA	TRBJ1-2	CATSSGGIHYTF	TGTGCCACCTCCTCGGGGGGGATCCACTACACCTTC
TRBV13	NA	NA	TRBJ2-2	CASSASGTLVATGELFF	TGTGCCAGCAGCGCCTCCGGGACTTTAGTGGCCACCGGGGAGCTGTTTTTT
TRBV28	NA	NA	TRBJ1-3	CASTGGVGNTIYF	TGTGCCAGCACCGGAGGAGTCGGAAACACCATATATTTT
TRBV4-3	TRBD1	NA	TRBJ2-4	CASSQGTGKNIQYF	TGCGCCAGCAGCCAAGGGACAGGCAAAAACATTCAGTACTTC
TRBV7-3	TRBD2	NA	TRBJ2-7	CASSPGRGPYEQYF	TGTGCCAGCAGCCCCGGGAGGGGACCCTACGAGCAGTACTTC
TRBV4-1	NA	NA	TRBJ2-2	CASSQEPSVDTGELFF	TGCGCCAGCAGCCAAGAACCTAGCGTTGACACCGGGGAGCTGTTTTTT
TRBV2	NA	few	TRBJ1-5	CASSVTGGGGNQPQHF	TGTGCCAGCAGTGTAACGGGTGGGGGCGGCAATCAGCCCCAGCATTTT
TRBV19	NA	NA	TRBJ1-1	CASSTVNTEAFF	TGTGCCAGCTCTACAGTAAACACTGAAGCTTTCTTT
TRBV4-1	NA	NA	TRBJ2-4	CASSLREGNIQYF	TGCGCCAGCAGCCTCAGGGAAGGGAACATTCAGTACTTC
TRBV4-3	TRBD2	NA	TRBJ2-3	CASSQVGGLPDTQYF	TGCGCCAGCAGCCAAGTGGGGGGGTTGCCAGATACGCAGTATTTT
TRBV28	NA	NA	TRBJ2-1	CASRWRGGLYNEQFF	TGTGCCAGCAGGTGGAGGGGGGGCTTATACAATGAGCAGTTCTTC
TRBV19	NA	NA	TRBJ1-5	CASSIVGGGQPQHF	TGTGCCAGTAGTATAGTAGGGGGTGGTCAGCCCCAGCATTTT
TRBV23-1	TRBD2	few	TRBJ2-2	CASSQLPGTSGGASELFF	TGCGCCAGCAGTCAACTCCCCGGGACTAGCGGGGGGGCCAGTGAGCTGTTTTTT
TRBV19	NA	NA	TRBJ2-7	CASSWGPGYEQYF	TGTGCCAGTAGTTGGGGCCCCGGCTACGAGCAGTACTTC
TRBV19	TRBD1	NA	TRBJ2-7	CASNLTGGGLLRYEQYF	TGTGCCAGTAACCTGACAGGGGGCGGGCTACTACGGTACGAGCAGTACTTC
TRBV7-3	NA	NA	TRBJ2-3	CASSLPGLRTDTQYF	TGTGCCAGCAGCTTACCTGGACTACGCACAGATACGCAGTATTTT
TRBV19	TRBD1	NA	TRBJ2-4	CASSRDSEKNIQYF	TGTGCCAGTAGCCGGGACAGCGAAAAAAACATTCAGTACTTC
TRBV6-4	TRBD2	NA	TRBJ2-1	CASSSLAGGSTEQFF	TGTGCCAGCAGTTCACTAGCGGGGGGGAGCACTGAGCAGTTCTTC
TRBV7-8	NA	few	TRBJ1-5	CASSLRGNQPQHF	TGTGCCAGCAGCTTACGGGGAAATCAGCCCCAGCATTTT
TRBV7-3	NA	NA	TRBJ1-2	CASSLKGGGTNYGYTF	TGTGCCAGCAGCTTAAAGGGAGGGGGGACCAACTATGGCTACACCTTC
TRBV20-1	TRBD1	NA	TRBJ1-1	CSGTGNTEAFF	TGCAGTGGGACAGGGAACACTGAAGCTTTCTTT
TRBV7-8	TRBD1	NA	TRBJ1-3	CASSFPGTAGNTIYF	TGTGCCAGCAGCTTCCCCGGGACAGCTGGAAACACCATATATTTT
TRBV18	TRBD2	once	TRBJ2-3	CASSPVAGGFPDTQYF	TGTGCCAGCTCACCCGTGGCGGGGGGCTTCCCGGATACGCAGTATTTT
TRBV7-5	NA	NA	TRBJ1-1	CARSPTQGSEAFF	TGTGCCAGAAGCCCCACACAGGGGTCCGAAGCTTTCTTT
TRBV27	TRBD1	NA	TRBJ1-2	CASSWSTGVEGYTF	TGTGCCAGCAGTTGGAGCACAGGGGTGGAGGGCTACACCTTC
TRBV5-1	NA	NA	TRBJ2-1	CASSYSGGLNEQFF	TGCGCCAGCAGCTATTCGGGGGGCTTGAATGAGCAGTTCTTC
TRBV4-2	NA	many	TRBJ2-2	CASSQDPPGAGARGELFF	TGTGCCAGCAGCCAAGATCCCCCGGGGGCGGGGGCAAGGGGGGAGCTGTTTTTT
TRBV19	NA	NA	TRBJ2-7	CASTPDTASYEQYF	TGTGCCAGTACCCCGGACACGGCCTCCTACGAGCAGTACTTC
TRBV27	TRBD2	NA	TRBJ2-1	CASSTQRGGLYEQFF	TGTGCCAGCAGTACCCAGCGGGGGGGTCTCTATGAGCAGTTCTTC
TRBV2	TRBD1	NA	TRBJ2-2	CASRSPGQGRSTGELFF	TGTGCCAGCAGGAGCCCGGGACAGGGGAGGTCCACCGGGGAGCTGTTTTTT
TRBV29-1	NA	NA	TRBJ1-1	CSVAQGLGTEAFF	TGCAGCGTGGCACAGGGTCTGGGAACTGAAGCTTTCTTT